Sequencing of this T cell receptor (beta chain) was carried out in a study of blood T cell repertoires in COVID-19. Study-level information: Italy, Spain and the United States were the sources of the convalescent and acute COVID-19 samples.

This clone was observed a single time. V was pared by 6 bases and J by 3 bases, with 7 bases of the junction left unmatched. The CDR3 consists of 14 residues. The germline CDR1 and CDR2 sequences are LNHDA and SQIVND (reference sequence). Everyone who took part was roughly 18 to 90 years old, and they came from 24 US areas. Assignments of participants to cohorts depended upon their own reported clinical history. The protocol was immunoSEQ multiplex PCR, while the TCRdb copy is restricted to in-frame clones and leaves out a portion. The data contain approximately 230,000 clones, just over 85% of them singletons.

Material for sequencing was PBMCs or T cells enriched from blood (not recorded which). The chain has TRBV19 and TRBJ1-2; 7 nucleotides line up with TRBD1. The sequence derives from a man aged 18 to 30 who had recovered from COVID-19. CDR3 DNA sequence: TGTGCCAGTAGATCCTCCGGGACAGACTATGGCTACACCTTC. Its protein is CASRSSGTDYGYTF.